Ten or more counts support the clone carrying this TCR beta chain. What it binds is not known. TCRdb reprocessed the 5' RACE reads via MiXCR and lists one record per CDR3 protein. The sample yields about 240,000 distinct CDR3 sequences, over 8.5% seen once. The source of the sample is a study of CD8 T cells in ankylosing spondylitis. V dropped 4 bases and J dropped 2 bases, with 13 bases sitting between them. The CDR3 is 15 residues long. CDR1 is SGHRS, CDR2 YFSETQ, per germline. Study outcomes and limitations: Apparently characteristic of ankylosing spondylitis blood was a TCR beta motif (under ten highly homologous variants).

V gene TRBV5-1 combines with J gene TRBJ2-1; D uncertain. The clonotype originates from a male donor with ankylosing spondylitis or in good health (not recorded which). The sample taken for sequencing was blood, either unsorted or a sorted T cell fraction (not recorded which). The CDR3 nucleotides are TGCGCCAGCAGCCCCGGAATCAGACCCTACAATGAGCAGTTCTTC. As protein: CASSPGIRPYNEQFF.